This T cell receptor (beta chain) emerged from a study of human T cells and chemical hapten exposure. Time point described: patch test 2, 6 weeks after DPC sensitization. Described treatment: therapeutic diphenylcyclopropenone sensitization with weekly scalp DPC. Germline-derived CDR1 and CDR2 are MNHNS and SASEGT. Trimming took 6 bases from V and 5 from J; bases not matched to a gene: 8. This CDR3 contains 14 residues. MiXCR, applied by TCRdb to the RACE reads, yields one record per CDR3 protein. The sample yields tens of thousands of distinct CDR3 sequences, about 10% seen once. This clonotype was recorded many times.

This receptor was identified in a woman aged 45-59 years with alopecia areata. Some clones in this sample may be carry-over from other donors' samples. This chain uses TRBV6-1 with TRBJ1-1; 8 positions agree with TRBD1. The starting material was whole blood, obtained in connection with sensitization to the hapten diphenylcyclopropenone (DPC). The DNA for the CDR3 is TGTGCCAGCAGCGGACAGGGAGGTAATACTGAAGCTTTCTTT. Encoded protein: CASSGQGGNTEAFF.